This T cell receptor beta chain was sequenced in a study of cytomegalovirus exposure and HLA in healthy donors. Study results and caveats: A cluster of highly shared sequence variants was likely a sequencing artifact.

About this clone itself: Its cognate antigen is unknown.

PCR involved 60 Vbeta and 13 Jbeta primers. Only in-frame clones appear in the TCRdb table, and some are missing; sequencing was by immunoSEQ multiplex PCR. The table records under 200,000 clones, around 79% of them present only once. J gave up 3 bases and V 1 base, and 11 bases lay outside the gene matches. CDR3 length: 18 residues. CDR1 is SGHDN and CDR2 is FVKESK in the germline V gene. The specimen was PBMCs. The rearrangement links TRBV14 to TRBJ2-2, with 7 bases fitting TRBD2. This clonotype was obtained from a man aged 50 to 59 in good health and CMV-seropositive. CDR3 loop: CASSQGYSRGVYTGELFF. The CDR3 coding sequence is TGTGCCAGCAGCCAAGGATACTCACGGGGGGTTTACACCGGGGAGCTGTTTTTT.